A selection of T cell receptor beta chains follows, all from one sample in a study of T-cell reconstitution after alpha-beta-depleted transplantation in children. MiXCR was run by TCRdb on the PCR reads, yielding one entry per CDR3 protein. The table lists 150,000 to 200,000 distinct CDR3 sequences, roughly 6.3% of them singletons. Sequencing used PBMCs, obtained before TCRalphabeta/CD19-depleted stem cell transplant. The source is a girl under two years old with combined immunodeficiency, due to receive a stem cell transplant. Each CDR3 is given with its conserved first and last residue. D genes are given only for firm matches. Rows give clone size only sometimes, using once, few, many, or a class for an expanded clone.

abundance	d_gene	v_gene	j_gene	CDR3aa	CDR3nt
many	TRBD1	TRBV5-1	TRBJ2-7	CASSSGTEILEQYF	TGCGCCAGCAGCTCCGGGACAGAAATCCTCGAGCAGTACTTC
many	TRBD2	TRBV20-1	TRBJ2-1	CSPEGPGTSGSEQFF	TGCAGCCCGGAAGGTCCCGGGACTAGCGGGTCCGAGCAGTTCTTC
many	NA	TRBV9	TRBJ2-3	CASSVEGTDTQYF	TGTGCCAGCAGCGTAGAGGGCACAGATACGCAGTATTTT
many	NA	TRBV7-2	TRBJ1-1	CASKVRDTEAFF	TGTGCCAGCAAGGTCCGGGACACTGAAGCTTTCTTT
many	TRBD2	TRBV28	TRBJ2-7	CASSSRRLATYEQYF	TGTGCCAGCTCGAGCCGTCGACTAGCGACCTACGAGCAGTACTTC
many	TRBD2	TRBV20-1	TRBJ2-1	CSASDLAGAYNEQFF	TGCAGTGCTAGTGACCTAGCGGGGGCCTACAATGAGCAGTTCTTC
many	NA	TRBV4-2	TRBJ2-1	CASSQEGLYNEQFF	TGTGCCAGCAGCCAAGAAGGACTCTACAATGAGCAGTTCTTC
many	NA	TRBV20-1	TRBJ2-3	CSASVGTDTQYF	TGCAGTGCTAGCGTGGGCACAGATACGCAGTATTTT
many	NA	TRBV12-3/TRBV12-4	TRBJ2-5	CASSPDRETQYF	TGTGCCAGCAGTCCGGACCGAGAGACCCAGTACTTC
many	NA	TRBV29-1	TRBJ1-1	CSVVPNTEAFF	TGCAGCGTAGTACCGAACACTGAAGCTTTCTTT
NA	TRBD2	TRBV11-2	TRBJ2-5	CASSSSRTSGTYGVQETQYF	TGTGCCAGCAGCTCCTCTCGGACTAGCGGGACTTACGGGGTCCAAGAGACCCAGTACTTC
many	TRBD1	TRBV7-9	TRBJ1-2	CASSGQGQVYGYTF	TGTGCCAGCAGCGGTCAGGGACAGGTCTATGGCTACACCTTC
many	TRBD1	TRBV20-1	TRBJ2-5	CSAQDRDQETQYF	TGCAGTGCCCAGGACAGGGACCAAGAGACCCAGTACTTC
many	TRBD1	TRBV6-2/TRBV6-3	TRBJ2-1	CASSYGLTGIFNNEQFF	TGTGCCAGCAGTTACGGGTTGACAGGGATCTTCAACAATGAGCAGTTCTTC
many	NA	TRBV20-1	TRBJ2-1	CSAPLGNEQFF	TGCAGTGCTCCCCTGGGAAATGAGCAGTTCTTC
many	NA	TRBV25-1	TRBJ2-7	CASRYTGHNAEQYF	TGTGCCAGCAGATATACGGGACATAACGCCGAGCAGTACTTC
many	TRBD1	TRBV5-6	TRBJ2-3	CASSRSGTGDTQYF	TGTGCCAGCAGCCGATCCGGGACAGGGGATACGCAGTATTTT
many	NA	TRBV12-3/TRBV12-4	TRBJ2-1	CASRWPGDEQFF	TGTGCCAGCAGGTGGCCGGGGGATGAGCAGTTCTTC
many	NA	TRBV29-1	TRBJ2-2	CSARSPWNTGELFF	TGCAGCGCCCGGAGCCCCTGGAACACCGGGGAGCTGTTTTTT
many	NA	TRBV4-1	TRBJ1-1	CASSQADGVDTEAFF	TGCGCCAGCAGCCAAGCGGATGGCGTGGACACTGAAGCTTTCTTT
many	TRBD2	TRBV14	TRBJ2-1	CASSQDVVVLAELYNEQFF	TGTGCCAGCAGCCAAGATGTTGTGGTACTAGCGGAATTATACAATGAGCAGTTCTTC
NA	NA	TRBV12-3/TRBV12-4	TRBJ2-1	CASSSFRGGQLYNEQFF	TGTGCCAGCAGTTCCTTTCGGGGGGGACAGCTTTACAATGAGCAGTTCTTC
many	NA	TRBV28	TRBJ2-7	CASSLLNGNPSYEQYF	TGTGCCAGCAGTTTATTGAACGGAAACCCATCCTACGAGCAGTACTTC
many	NA	TRBV7-9	TRBJ2-5	CASSSTSPRVGTQYF	TGTGCCAGCAGCTCAACGAGTCCCAGGGTTGGGACCCAGTACTTC
few	NA	TRBV2	TRBJ1-2	CASRSTEGGYTF	TGTGCCAGCAGATCAACGGAAGGGGGCTACACCTTC
many	NA	TRBV28	TRBJ2-7	CASSWGPPSTYEQYF	TGTGCCAGCAGTTGGGGGCCACCGTCAACCTACGAGCAGTACTTC
few	NA	TRBV4-2	TRBJ2-7	CASGQRRDSPYEQYF	TGTGCCAGCGGGCAAAGGAGGGACAGCCCCTACGAGCAGTACTTC
many	NA	TRBV5-1	TRBJ2-1	CASSLGGTGGYNEQFF	TGCGCCAGCAGCTTGGGTGGGACCGGTGGCTACAATGAGCAGTTCTTC
few	TRBD2	TRBV19	TRBJ2-5	CASSIQGLNQETQYF	TGTGCCAGTAGTATCCAGGGACTAAATCAAGAGACCCAGTACTTC
many	NA	TRBV7-9	TRBJ2-1	CASSLEAAYNEQFF	TGTGCCAGCAGCTTAGAGGCAGCCTACAATGAGCAGTTCTTC
NA	NA	TRBV4-1	TRBJ1-5	CASSRRGSAIPQHF	TGCGCCAGCAGCCGAAGGGGGTCCGCGATTCCCCAGCATTTT
many	NA	TRBV29-1	TRBJ2-7	CSVNLDTSSYEQYF	TGCAGCGTCAATCTTGACACCAGCTCCTACGAGCAGTACTTC
many	NA	TRBV7-8	TRBJ2-4	CASSPRTALAKNIQYF	TGTGCCAGCAGCCCACGGACAGCCCTAGCCAAAAACATTCAGTACTTC
many	NA	TRBV5-1	TRBJ2-7	CASSLAWSYEQYF	TGCGCCAGCAGCTTGGCATGGTCCTACGAGCAGTACTTC
NA	TRBD1	TRBV7-6	TRBJ1-2	CASSLAPGTGPGWDYGYTF	TGTGCCAGCAGCTTGGCTCCCGGGACAGGCCCCGGGTGGGACTATGGCTACACCTTC
few	NA	TRBV6-2/TRBV6-3	TRBJ1-2	CASREHGPLYGYTF	TGTGCCAGCAGAGAACACGGACCCCTCTATGGCTACACCTTC
many	TRBD2	TRBV9	TRBJ2-5	CASSVGTSGGQWQETQYF	TGTGCCAGCAGCGTAGGCACTAGCGGGGGTCAGTGGCAAGAGACCCAGTACTTC
many	TRBD1	TRBV10-3	TRBJ2-7	CAISEDRVGYEQYF	TGTGCCATCAGTGAAGACAGGGTTGGGTACGAGCAGTACTTC
many	NA	TRBV7-2	TRBJ1-4	CASSTSPGTEAYNEKLFF	TGTGCCAGCAGCACATCCCCTGGGACCGAGGCTTATAATGAAAAACTGTTTTTT
many	TRBD2	TRBV27	TRBJ2-7	CASIRWGGGLYEQYF	TGTGCCAGCATAAGGTGGGGGGGAGGACTGTACGAGCAGTACTTC
NA	TRBD1	TRBV7-9	TRBJ2-1	CASSLGARGPEQFF	TGTGCCAGCAGCTTAGGGGCCAGGGGGCCTGAGCAGTTCTTC
many	NA	TRBV29-1	TRBJ1-2	CSGSEGVYGYTF	TGCAGCGGCTCGGAAGGGGTCTATGGCTACACCTTC